A single sample is the source of the 28 T cell receptor beta chains below, sequenced in a study of T-cell memory formation after mild COVID-19. Using its own MiXCR run on the 5' RACE reads, TCRdb lists one record per CDR3 protein. The sample holds more than 250,000 distinct CDR3 sequences, roughly 15% seen once. Sequenced material: PBMCs or a T cell subset sorted from them (not recorded which). These receptors all come from a man aged 18 to 29 who had mild COVID-19 (a few samples of this study predate the infection). Cell type and time point are not known.

This clonotype was seen a handful of times. This chain joins TRBV12-3 or TRBV12-4 and TRBJ2-5; 8 nucleotides agree with TRBD1. V shed 2 bases and J 6 bases; nucleotides not matched to a gene: 2. CDR3 length: 13 residues. CDR3 coding DNA: TGTGCCAGCAGTTTAAACAGGGGGAAGACCCAGTACTTC. Protein product: CASSLNRGKTQYF.

V gene TRBV12-3 or TRBV12-4 combines with J gene TRBJ1-5, with 9 bases that match TRBD1. V dropped 8 bases and J dropped 4; count of bases not matched to a gene: 3. This CDR3 comprises 13 residues. For the CDR3, the DNA is TGTGCCAGCGGGACAGGGCATAATCAGCCCCAGCATTTT. Residues: CASGTGHNQPQHF.

CDR3 protein: CASRLPGGANTEAFF. CDR3 sequence (DNA): TGTGCCAGCAGGCTGCCAGGGGGAGCGAACACTGAAGCTTTCTTT. The chain carries TRBV27 and TRBJ1-1; 7 bases are a match to TRBD1. The CDR3 contains 15 residues. Losses at the gene ends were 6 bases for V and 1 base for J; bases not matched to a gene: 8. CDR1 is MNHEY and CDR2 is SMNVEV in the germline V gene (reference sequence).

This chain connects TRBV29-1 to TRBJ2-6, with a possible D match to TRBD2 (7 bases). The CDR3 consists of 14 residues. Germline V lookup: CDR1 SQVTM, CDR2 ANQGSEA. Trimming removed 6 bases at V and 2 bases at J, with 11 bases between. The CDR3, as DNA: TGCAGCGTGGTCGGGGGGCCTGGGGCCAACGTCCTGACTTTC. Its translation is CSVVGGPGANVLTF.

This clonotype was seen once. CDR3 nucleotide sequence: TGTGCCAGCACCTATGACAGGGGTCAGACCCAGTACTTC. Translated, it gives CASTYDRGQTQYF. The genes are TRBV7-2 and TRBJ2-5; 8 nucleotides line up with TRBD1. CDR1 and CDR2 from the germline V gene are SGHTA and FQGNSA. V lost 7 bases and J lost 6; bases outside the gene matches: 7. There are 13 residues in the CDR3.

The gene calls are TRBV12-3 or TRBV12-4 and TRBJ2-1; 7 bases agree with TRBD1. CDR3 length equals 14 residues. Germline trimming cut 5 bases from V and 5 bases from J; bases unmatched to any gene: 6. DNA for the CDR3: TGTGCCAGCAGTCCCGGGGACAGCAACAATGAGCAGTTCTTC. Encoded protein: CASSPGDSNNEQFF.

This clonotype was seen only a few times. This sequence joins TRBV7-9 and TRBJ1-2; 9 bases line up with TRBD1. The CDR3 loop spans 12 amino acids. Per the germline V gene, CDR1 is SEHNR and CDR2 is FQNEAQ (reference sequence). Trimming at V came to 7 bases and at J to 8 bases, leaving 5 bases not matched to a gene. The CDR3 here is CASKGQGLGYTF. The CDR3 DNA reads as TGTGCCAGCAAGGGACAGGGATTGGGCTACACCTTC.

The rearrangement links TRBV6-6 to TRBJ2-2; TRBD1 agrees at 9 bases. The CDR3 length is 16 residues. J lost 4 bases, V lost 6 bases, and 9 bases had no gene match. Germline lookup yields CDR1 MNHNY and CDR2 SVGAGI (reference sequence). The CDR3 bases are TGTGCCAGCAGATACCGGGACAGGGCGGTCACCGGGGAGCTGTTTTTT. Protein sequence: CASRYRDRAVTGELFF.

The J gene is TRBJ2-1, the V gene TRBV7-9; D is perhaps TRBD1 (6 bases). Deletions cut 1 base from V and 4 bases from J, with 17 bases between. Per germline, CDR1 SEHNR and CDR2 FQNEAQ (reference sequence). The CDR3 is 17 residues long. The CDR3 sequence: CASSLGSAGTRYNEQFF. The DNA of the CDR3 is TGTGCCAGCAGCTTAGGAAGTGCCGGGACAAGATACAATGAGCAGTTCTTC.

This chain joins TRBV6-2 or TRBV6-3 and TRBJ1-4, with 9 bases fitting TRBD1. The germline V gene has CDR1 MNHEY and CDR2 SVGEGT. The CDR3 is 14 amino acids. The ends lost 5 bases at V and 7 bases at J; junction bases unmatched: 5. This CDR3 reads CASSPGQGTEKLFF. DNA of the CDR3: TGTGCCAGCAGTCCGGGACAGGGCACTGAAAAACTGTTTTTT.

The table lists this clonotype with a few counts. The genes are TRBV5-1 and TRBJ2-1; D is unclear. V was shortened by 0 bases and J by 4 bases, with 5 bases between the two germline ends. Germline CDR1 is SGHRS and CDR2 is YFSETQ. The CDR3 is made up of 13 amino acids. For the CDR3, the DNA is TGCGCCAGCAGCTTGGAAAGATACAATGAGCAGTTCTTC. Protein product: CASSLERYNEQFF.

The rearrangement uses TRBV12-3 or TRBV12-4 and TRBJ2-7; 10 positions match TRBD1. The trim removed 5 bases at V and 4 bases at J, leaving 8 bases unmatched. This CDR3 contains 15 residues. This CDR3 is CASSPRGTGVYEQYF. The CDR3, as DNA: TGTGCCAGCAGTCCCCGCGGGACAGGGGTTTACGAGCAGTACTTC.

This clonotype was seen a handful of times. The chain employs TRBV6-5 and TRBJ1-1, with D possibly being TRBD1 (6 bases). Trimming took 2 bases from V and 1 from J, leaving 11 bases between them. In germline, CDR1 is MNHEY, CDR2 SVGAGI. The length of the CDR3 is 15 residues. CDR3 sequence: CASSYAYRENTEAFF. The CDR3 DNA reads TGTGCCAGCAGTTACGCCTACAGGGAGAACACTGAAGCTTTCTTT.

The chain has TRBV6-6 and TRBJ1-6; D not certain. The length of the CDR3 is 17 residues. V lost 2 bases to trimming and J lost 7 bases, with 18 bases between them. Per the germline V gene, CDR1 is MNHNY and CDR2 is SVGAGI (reference sequence). This CDR3 reads CASSYPNGPSRNSPLHF. The DNA of the CDR3 is TGTGCCAGCAGTTACCCCAACGGGCCATCAAGGAATTCACCCCTCCACTTT.

The chain joins TRBV5-1 to TRBJ1-2; TRBD1 is a possible D gene (5 bases). The length of the CDR3 is 14 residues. Germline V gives CDR1 SGHRS, CDR2 YFSETQ. V was pared by 0 bases and J by 8 bases, with 14 bases between. In DNA, the CDR3 is TGCGCCAGCAGCTTGGCGCGTGGGGGACGAGGCTACACCTTC. This translates into CASSLARGGRGYTF.

This chain connects TRBV6-5 to TRBJ1-1; D is unresolved. The V and J ends lost 6 bases and 6 bases respectively, with 20 bases between them. The CDR3 is made up of 15 amino acids. Germline CDR1 reads MNHEY; CDR2 reads SVGAGI. CDR3 in amino acids: CASRNPGHLGSEAFF. CDR3 bases: TGTGCCAGCAGGAACCCCGGGCACCTGGGATCTGAAGCTTTCTTT.

This rearrangement joins TRBV5-4 to TRBJ2-2; D not resolved. Germline-derived CDR1 and CDR2 are SGHNT and YYREEE (reference sequence). Trimming removed 0 bases from V and 0 bases from J, with 6 bases in between. The CDR3 has 15 residues. The CDR3 DNA is TGTGCCAGCAGCTTGGACGCCGCGAACACCGGGGAGCTGTTTTTT. Residues: CASSLDAANTGELFF.

This clonotype turned up a few times. This sequence joins TRBV4-1 and TRBJ2-3; 10 nucleotides line up with TRBD2. V gave up 1 base and J gave up 2 bases; unmatched junction bases: 9. Germline V lookup: CDR1 MGHRA, CDR2 YSYEKL. The CDR3 covers 18 residues. In DNA, the CDR3 is TGCGCCAGCAGCCAAGTAACCGAACTAGCGGGGTTCACAGATACGCAGTATTTT. As protein: CASSQVTELAGFTDTQYF.

This clonotype came up a few times. The chain has TRBV5-1 and TRBJ1-6; the D is unclear. The length of the CDR3 is 13 residues. Per germline, CDR1 SGHRS and CDR2 YFSETQ. Trimming removed 4 bases at V and 9 bases at J, with 11 bases between. The CDR3 is CASSGTLSSPLHF. The CDR3, as DNA: TGCGCCAGCAGCGGAACCCTAAGTTCACCCCTCCACTTT.

The chain uses TRBV11-2 and TRBJ2-7, with TRBD1 identical over 7 bases. Germline assignment: CDR1 SGHAT and CDR2 FQNNGV. V was clipped by 5 bases and J by 3 bases; unmatched bases: 4. The CDR3 runs 13 residues. This chain's CDR3 is CASSNTGVYEQYF. The CDR3 DNA follows: TGTGCCAGCAGCAACACAGGGGTCTACGAGCAGTACTTC. Full variable domain (remainder filled in from reference TRBV11-2 and TRBJ2-7): EAGVAQSPRYKIIEKRQSVAFWCNPISGHATLYWYQQILGQGPKLLIQFQNNGVVDDSQLPKDRFSAERLKGVDSTLKIQPAKLEDSAVYLCASSNTGVYEQYFGPGTRLTVT.

Details on this clonotype: Given the absence of the conserved phenylalanine or tryptophan at the CDR3 end, a read error is likely. The DNA is left out, because the CDR3 cannot be placed on it with certainty; the CDR3 is given as TCRdb lists it. The J gene is TRBJ1-2, the V gene TRBV6-1. CDR1 and CDR2 from the germline V gene are MNHNS and SASEGT. With termini counted, the CDR3 has 11 amino acids. The CDR3 is CASSDGWDSLC.

V and J are TRBV2 and TRBJ1-4; a weak D match, TRBD1 (6 bases). The CDR3 contains 13 residues. Germline lookup yields CDR1 SNHLY and CDR2 FYNNEI. The V end lost 4 bases, the J end lost 8 bases, and 11 bases lay between the germline ends. CDR3 in DNA: TGTGCCAGCAGTGGAGAGGGGGGCGAAAAACTGTTTTTT. Translation gives CASSGEGGEKLFF.

This clonotype has a handful of counts. The CDR3 here is CAIRATGSNQPQHF. For the CDR3, the DNA is TGTGCCATCAGAGCGACAGGGAGCAATCAGCCCCAGCATTTT. The gene calls are TRBV10-3 and TRBJ1-5; 7 bases fit TRBD1. The germline gives CDR1 ENHRY, CDR2 SYGVKD. J was trimmed by 1 base and V by 6 bases; bases with no gene match: 3. The CDR3 length is 14 residues.

This clonotype is deemed medium-sized. This chain connects TRBV7-9 to TRBJ2-2, with D unresolved. Looked up from germline, CDR1 is SEHNR and CDR2 is FQNEAQ (reference sequence). CDR3 length: 11 amino acids. Between the trimmed V and J ends, which lost 11 bases and 3 bases, there was a span of 7 bases. In nucleotides, the CDR3 is TGTGCCCTTCGGGACACCGGGGAGCTGTTTTTT. The encoded protein is CALRDTGELFF.

This clonotype has a count of ten or more. This rearrangement joins TRBV7-6 to TRBJ2-3; D is undetermined. Germline V gives CDR1 SGHVS, CDR2 FNYEAQ. V lost 1 base and J lost 6, with 8 bases in between. The length of the CDR3 is 13 residues. The DNA of the CDR3 is TGTGCCAGCAGCTTAGTTAACCCCGATACGCAGTATTTT. Protein: CASSLVNPDTQYF.

J is TRBJ1-1 and V is TRBV6-6, with D hard to call. Trimming left V 5 bases short and J 1 base short, with 11 bases between. The CDR3 contains 14 residues. The germline gives CDR1 MNHNY, CDR2 SVGAGI (reference sequence). Here the CDR3 reads CASSLGRPNTEAFF. CDR3 DNA: TGTGCCAGCAGTCTCGGACGTCCGAACACTGAAGCTTTCTTT.

The V call is TRBV10-2, the J call TRBJ2-7; D possibly corresponds to TRBD2 (5 bases). Germline CDR1 WSHSY, CDR2 SAAADI. V was cut by 6 bases and J by 6 bases, with 15 bases left in between. The CDR3 is 13 amino acids. In DNA, the CDR3 is TGCGCCAGCAGCCCGGTCGCGGGTATCGAGCAGTACGTC. Its translation is CASSPVAGIEQYV.

This clonotype was recorded at least ten times. V and J are TRBV9 and TRBJ2-5, with TRBD2 matching 8 bases. The CDR3 covers 14 residues. V shed 3 bases and J 5 bases; nucleotides not matched to a gene: 6. Germline V gene lookup returns CDR1 SGDLS and CDR2 YYNGEE. The CDR3 sequence: CASSGGLAGETQYF. The CDR3, as DNA: TGTGCCAGCAGCGGCGGACTAGCTGGGGAGACCCAGTACTTC. Combining the CDR3 with reference TRBV9 and TRBJ2-5 gives the whole variable domain DSGVTQTPKHLITATGQRVTLRCSPRSGDLSVYWYQQSLDQGLQFLIQYYNGEERAKGNILERFSAQQFPDLHSELNLSSLELGDSALYFCASSGGLAGETQYFGPGTRLLVL.